This T cell receptor beta chain was sequenced for a study of PD-L1 blockade in urothelial cancer. Whole-study context: Samples came from 3 weeks, at the second dose, and 6 weeks into treatment. The study recovered a median of roughly 140,000 T cells per blood sample.

Trimming removed 3 bases at V and 3 bases at J, with 10 bases between. The CDR3 sequence is 15 residues long. Germline V CDR1 and CDR2: SGHTS, YDEGEE. Measured with immunoSEQ multiplex PCR; TCRdb has only the in-frame clones, and not every one. Of roughly 45,000 clones detected, roughly 91% appear once; the ten largest clones hold 14%. Every patient provided from 1 to 8 samples, collected pretreatment and on-treatment. The source of this sequence is a woman in her sixties with urothelial cancer. This chain uses TRBV5-8 with TRBJ1-6; D is possibly TRBD1 (6 bases). Source: PBMCs, taken around atezolizumab (anti-PD-L1) treatment. CDR3 sequence reads: CASSWGHLYNSPLHF. In DNA form, the CDR3 reads TGTGCCAGCAGCTGGGGACACCTCTATAATTCACCCCTCCACTTT.